A single sample is the source of the 28 T cell receptor beta chains below, sequenced in a study of blood T cells in healthy people across ages. For the second PCR, which ran for 7 to 11 cycles, a sample-barcoded 5' primer and a J-beta primer mix were used. TCRdb reprocessed the 5' RACE reads with MiXCR, giving one entry per CDR3 protein. The sample carries about 580,000 distinct CDR3 sequences, around half recorded once. Specimen: blood. These receptors originate from a man older than 75 in good health.

This clonotype has more than one count but fewer than ten. At one boundary the junction diverges from the germline segment, which might be a read error. The rearrangement joins TRBV6-4 to TRBJ2-7; D possibly corresponds to TRBD1 (6 bases). The germline V gene encodes CDR1 MRHNA and CDR2 SNTAGT. There are 13 residues in the CDR3. The CDR3 spells CASSLTGSSEQYF. The CDR3, as DNA: TGTGCCAGCAGCCTAACAGGGTCCTCCGAGCAGTACTTC.

This chain uses TRBV10-3 with TRBJ2-4; D is tentatively TRBD1 or TRBD2 (5 bases each). The DNA end is more similar to TRBJ2-7, so the J call may be wrong. The CDR3 runs to 13 residues. Per germline, CDR1 ENHRY and CDR2 SYGVKD. The CDR3 DNA is TGTGCCATCAGTGATCGGGGCACCTACGAGCAGTACTTC. Its translation: CAISDRGTYEQYF.

The chain uses TRBV4-1 and TRBJ1-2; TRBD1 matches 7 bases. The CDR3 loop spans 15 amino acids. V lost 2 bases and J lost 4; bases outside the gene matches: 7. Germline lookup yields CDR1 MGHRA and CDR2 YSYEKL. Here the CDR3 reads CASSQPRDSVYGYTF. CDR3 sequence (DNA): TGCGCCAGCAGCCAACCCCGGGACAGCGTCTATGGCTACACCTTC.

Note on this clonotype: A read error may be the cause here, since a much bigger clone is one base away. The rearrangement uses TRBV6-1 and TRBJ2-1; TRBD2 matches 13 bases. Judging by the DNA end, TRBJ2-7 fits better; the J call may be wrong. CDR3 size: 18 residues. Germline V gives CDR1 MNHNS, CDR2 SASEGT. The CDR3 nucleotides are TGTGCCAGCAGCCAGACTAGCGGGAGGCCCCCCTCCTACAATGAGCAGTACTTC. It yields the protein CASSQTSGRPPSYNEQYF.

The chain combines TRBV12-3 or TRBV12-4 with TRBJ2-4; possibly TRBD1 for D (6 bases). With the DNA end fitting TRBJ2-7 better, the J assignment may be wrong. The CDR3 runs to 14 residues. In DNA form, the CDR3 reads TGTGCCAGCAGTTTCCAGGGGATACCCTACGAGCAGTACTTC. Amino acids: CASSFQGIPYEQYF.

At least ten counts were recorded for this clonotype. This chain links TRBV6-6 with TRBJ2-6; 8 bases align to TRBD1. Losses at the gene ends were 7 bases for V and 0 bases for J; bases not matched to a gene: 5. The CDR3 has 16 amino acids. From germline, CDR1 is MNHNY and CDR2 SVGAGI (reference sequence). CDR3 sequence (DNA): TGTGCCAGCACCAGGGGGCGGGACTCTGGGGCCAACGTCCTGACTTTC. Translated, it gives CASTRGRDSGANVLTF.

As regards this clonotype: Mismatch with germline at one junction end may stem from a read error. The rearrangement uses TRBV7-9 and TRBJ2-7; weak D call: TRBD1 (6 bases). CDR1 is SEHNR, CDR2 FQNEAQ, per germline (reference sequence). This CDR3 has 14 amino acids. The CDR3 DNA follows: TGTGCCGGCAGCCTCCCAGACAGGCGTTACGAGCAGTACTTC. Translation: CAGSLPDRRYEQYF.

This clonotype was counted at least ten times. The chain has TRBV10-3 and TRBJ2-1, with TRBD1 matching over 9 bases. Germline V lookup: CDR1 ENHRY, CDR2 SYGVKD. V was clipped by 5 bases and J by 5 bases; unmatched bases: 10. This CDR3 is built from 16 residues. The CDR3 region has the DNA TGTGCCATCAGTAGATCGCGGACAGGGGCTGACAATGAGCAGTTCTTC. Residues: CAISRSRTGADNEQFF.

This rearrangement joins TRBV9 to TRBJ2-5, with D maybe TRBD2 (5 bases). The CDR3 runs 14 residues. The germline gives CDR1 SGDLS, CDR2 YYNGEE. The germline V and J ends were trimmed by 0 bases and 7 bases, with 13 bases remaining between them. The CDR3 nucleotides read TGTGCCAGCAGCGTAGATGAGGGTAAAGCGACCCAGTACTTC. It encodes CASSVDEGKATQYF.

The chain employs TRBV28 and TRBJ2-7, with 12 bases lining up with TRBD2. Trimming took 4 bases from V and 3 from J; bases not matched to a gene: 7. The CDR3 runs 16 residues. The germline V gene has CDR1 MDHEN and CDR2 SYDVKM. CDR3 bases: TGTGCCAGCAGTTCCCCGACTAGCGGGAGAATCTACGAGCAGTACTTC. Translating it yields CASSSPTSGRIYEQYF.

The V and J genes are TRBV6-2 or TRBV6-3 and TRBJ2-3, with D perhaps TRBD1 or TRBD2 (6 bases each). Trimming shortened V by 4 bases and J by 6 bases, and 17 bases separated the two germline ends. Germline V CDR1 and CDR2: MNHEY, SVGEGT. The CDR3 runs to 15 residues. CDR3 DNA sequence: TGTGCCAGCAGTTTCGGGGCGGAGGGGGTCGATACGCAGTATTTT. Translating gives CASSFGAEGVDTQYF.

Turning to this clonotype: A clone one base away is much larger, so this may be a read error. The CDR3 region has the DNA TGTGCCAGCGGTTACCCCCAGGGATTACAAGAGACCCAGTACTTC. Its translation is CASGYPQGLQETQYF. The J gene is TRBJ2-5, the V gene TRBV6-6; D may be TRBD1 (5 bases). This CDR3 region has 15 residues. From germline, CDR1 is MNHNY and CDR2 SVGAGI (reference sequence).

This chain connects TRBV7-2 to TRBJ2-6, with 8 bases aligning to TRBD2. The CDR3 covers 17 residues. CDR1 is SGHTA, CDR2 FQGNSA, per germline. V shed 3 bases, J shed 1 base, and the junction held 5 bases outside the gene matches. The CDR3 reads CASSFVSGNSGANVLTF. For the CDR3, the DNA is TGTGCCAGCAGCTTCGTTAGCGGGAATTCTGGGGCCAACGTCCTGACTTTC.

The chain links TRBV2 to TRBJ2-3; D is unclear. This CDR3 has 14 residues. V was shortened by 3 bases and J by 2 bases, with 9 bases between the two germline ends. Per the germline V gene, CDR1 is SNHLY and CDR2 is FYNNEI. The CDR3 here is CASSEVIPTDTQYF. For the CDR3, the DNA is TGTGCCAGCAGTGAGGTGATCCCCACAGATACGCAGTATTTT. Complete variable domain (other parts from reference TRBV2 and TRBJ2-3): EPEVTQTPSHQVTQMGQEVILRCVPISNHLYFYWYRQILGQKVEFLVSFYNNEISEKSEIFDDQFSVERPDGSNFTLKIRSTKLEDSAMYFCASSEVIPTDTQYFGPGTRLTVL.

The count of this clonotype is one. The J gene is TRBJ2-1, the V gene TRBV7-3; D is possibly TRBD2 (6 bases). V was shortened by 4 bases and J by 7 bases, with 23 bases between the two germline ends. Germline CDR1 is SGHTA and CDR2 is FQGTGA. CDR3 length equals 17 residues. As DNA, the CDR3 is TGTGCCAGCAGCTCCCCGGGGTTGCGGGACCCCGGGAATGAGCAGTTCTTC. Translating it yields CASSSPGLRDPGNEQFF.

The chain employs TRBV2 and TRBJ2-6; perhaps TRBD1 as D (6 bases). The germline V gene encodes CDR1 SNHLY and CDR2 FYNNEI. Trimming cost V 4 bases and J 1 base, with 11 bases left between them. CDR3 length: 16 residues. The CDR3 bases are TGTGCCAGCAGTGGACAGGACCGGTCTGGGGCCAACGTCCTGACTTTC. The encoded protein is CASSGQDRSGANVLTF.

V usage is TRBV28 and J usage is TRBJ2-1; 9 positions agree with TRBD2. Germline V gene data show CDR1 as MDHEN and CDR2 as SYDVKM. V was clipped by 6 bases and J by 1 base; unmatched bases: 7. The CDR3 extends over 16 amino acids. The CDR3 bases are TGTGCCAGCAGGTCTGCGGGGGGGGGATCCTACAATGAGCAGTTCTTC. Residues: CASRSAGGGSYNEQFF.

The chain couples TRBV5-6 to TRBJ2-7, with 9 bases that match TRBD1. Germline V gene data show CDR1 as SGHDT and CDR2 as YYEEEE. The CDR3 covers 16 residues. V shed 2 bases and J 2 bases; nucleotides not matched to a gene: 8. For the CDR3, the DNA is TGTGCCAGCAGCTTTGTCACGACAGGGGGGCCCTACGAGCAGTACTTC. Translated, it gives CASSFVTTGGPYEQYF. Using reference TRBV5-6 and TRBJ2-7 for the parts outside the CDR3, the full variable domain is DAGVTQSPTHLIKTRGQQVTLRCSPKSGHDTVSWYQQALGQGPQFIFQYYEEEERQRGNFPDRFSGHQFPNYSSELNVNALLLGDSALYLCASSFVTTGGPYEQYFGPGTRLTVT.

This clonotype was counted between two and nine times. The rearrangement links TRBV29-1 to TRBJ2-5, with D perhaps given as TRBD1 or TRBD2 (6 bases each). The germline gives CDR1 SQVTM, CDR2 ANQGSEA. The germline V and J ends were trimmed by 7 bases and 5 bases, with 14 bases remaining between them. CDR3 length: 12 amino acids. DNA of the CDR3: TGCAGCGAAAAAACAGGGAGGGAGACCCAGTACTTC. This gives the protein CSEKTGRETQYF.

The chain combines TRBV6-2 or TRBV6-3 with TRBJ2-1; 8 positions agree with TRBD1. With V trimmed by 0 bases and J by 7 bases, 5 bases remained unmatched. CDR3 length: 15 residues. CDR1 and CDR2 (germline): MNHEY, SVGEGT. CDR3 sequence: CASSYSAGGPNEQFF. CDR3 coding DNA: TGTGCCAGCAGTTACTCGGCAGGGGGCCCAAATGAGCAGTTCTTC.

J is TRBJ1-5 and V is TRBV29-1; no reliable D call. Trimming stripped 4 bases from V and 0 bases from J, with 10 bases between. This CDR3 is 14 amino acids long. CDR1 SQVTM and CDR2 ANQGSEA come from the germline V gene. The chain's CDR3 is CSVVVGYSNQPQHF. DNA of the CDR3: TGCAGCGTTGTGGTGGGGTATAGCAATCAGCCCCAGCATTTT.

The V and J genes are TRBV5-1 and TRBJ1-1; D is unresolved. Germline V gene data show CDR1 as SGHRS and CDR2 as YFSETQ. The V end lost 0 bases, the J end lost 2 bases, and 11 bases lay between the germline ends. The CDR3 sequence is 15 residues long. The CDR3 is CASSLEEGKNTEAFF. CDR3 DNA: TGCGCCAGCAGCTTGGAGGAAGGTAAAAACACTGAAGCTTTCTTT. The full variable domain, with the rest looked up from reference TRBV5-1 and TRBJ1-1, is KAGVTQTPRYLIKTRGQQVTLSCSPISGHRSVSWYQQTPGQGLQFLFEYFSETQRNKGNFPGRFSGRQFSNSRSEMNVSTLELGDSALYLCASSLEEGKNTEAFFGQGTRLTVV.

This clonotype was detected ten times or more. V gene TRBV6-6 combines with J gene TRBJ2-3, with 8 bases lining up with TRBD2. Germline CDR1 reads MNHNY; CDR2 reads SVGAGI (reference sequence). The V and J ends lost 5 bases and 2 bases, in that order; junction bases with no gene match: 9. CDR3 length equals 16 residues. CDR3 loop: CASSLAAGALTDTQYF. CDR3 coding DNA: TGTGCCAGCAGTCTCGCAGCGGGGGCCCTCACAGATACGCAGTATTTT.

The count of this clonotype is one. The gene calls are TRBV7-2 and TRBJ2-5; D is tentatively TRBD1 or TRBD2 (7 bases each). This CDR3 region has 16 residues. V gave up 5 bases and J gave up 4 bases, with 20 bases separating them. Per germline, CDR1 SGHTA and CDR2 FQGNSA. As DNA, the CDR3 is TGTGCCAGCAGCCCCAGGGGGGGTGCGGGAAGAGAGACCCAGTACTTC. This gives the protein CASSPRGGAGRETQYF. Full variable domain (missing parts from reference TRBV7-2 and TRBJ2-5): GAGVSQSPSNKVTEKGKDVELRCDPISGHTALYWYRQSLGQGLEFLIYFQGNSAPDKSGLPSDRFSAERTGGSVSTLTIQRTQQEDSAVYLCASSPRGGAGRETQYFGPGTRLLVL.

The gene calls are TRBV3-1 and TRBJ1-2; D remains ambiguous. With 4 bases removed from V and 6 bases from J, the gap between germline ends came to 18 bases. The germline gives CDR1 LGHDT, CDR2 YNNKEL (reference sequence). This CDR3 comprises 15 residues. CDR3 in DNA: TGTGCCAGCAGCCCGGCTGCCCGCCGGGAGGATGGCTACACCTTC. Translating it yields CASSPAARREDGYTF.

This rearrangement joins TRBV12-3 or TRBV12-4 to TRBJ2-3, with 7 bases that match TRBD1. Losses at the gene ends were 8 bases for V and 2 bases for J; bases not matched to a gene: 25. The CDR3 is made up of 20 amino acids. DNA for the CDR3: TGTGCCAGCCAAAAAGCCCCGGGACAGTTAATGACTGGGCACACAGATACGCAGTATTTT. Amino acid sequence: CASQKAPGQLMTGHTDTQYF.

The rearrangement uses TRBV6-2 or TRBV6-3 and TRBJ2-3; perhaps TRBD2 as D (5 bases). Germline V gene lookup returns CDR1 MNHEY and CDR2 SVGEGT. This CDR3 region has 12 residues. V lost 5 bases and J 6 bases, leaving 9 bases between the germline ends. CDR3 sequence reads: CASSMTKDTQYF. Written as DNA, the CDR3 is TGTGCCAGCAGTATGACTAAGGATACGCAGTATTTT.

There are many counts of this clonotype. CDR3 region: CASKRDSRLQETQYF. In DNA, the CDR3 is TGTGCCAGCAAACGGGACAGCCGTCTCCAAGAGACCCAGTACTTC. This rearrangement joins TRBV6-6 to TRBJ2-5; 7 positions agree with TRBD1. With V trimmed by 7 bases and J by 1 base, 9 bases remained unmatched. CDR1 is MNHNY, CDR2 SVGAGI, per germline (reference sequence). This CDR3 has 15 amino acids.